Here is one T cell receptor (beta chain) with its context. What it binds is unknown. The CDR3 length is 15 residues. These data come from a study of beta chain features in type 1 diabetes. Study as a whole: Age, gender, cell numbers and subset yield matched between patients and controls. Study findings and constraints: For Type 1 diabetes patients, all four CD4+ subsets carried TCRB CDR3s that were moderately but significantly shorter. Researchers reported that naive, central memory and Treg TCRB repertoires appeared more similar in patients than in healthy donors. Type 1 diabetes patients had fewer VDJ junction insertions and more deletions. Sequencing the cDNA could make cells with high TCR expression show up more than they should.

The investigators reverse transcribed all of the isolated RNA, so they sequenced expressed TCRB transcripts. Clones were sequenced by immunoSEQ multiplex PCR, and TCRdb holds only the in-frame ones, with some missing. The repertoire holds 160,000 or so clones, with roughly 60% as singletons. The chain couples TRBV21-1 to TRBJ2-1; the table's D call TRBD1 went unverified against the DNA. TRBV21-1 is deemed a pseudogene. The receptor was isolated from a man aged 25 to 45 with type 1 diabetes. Sequences were obtained from naive CD4+ T cells from blood. The CDR3 bases are TGTGCCAGCAGCAAAGGGGACAGAGAAAACAATGAGCAGTTCTTC. It codes for CASSKGDRENNEQFF.